This TCR beta chain was profiled in a study of cytomegalovirus exposure and HLA in healthy donors. Study results and limitations: Overall, about 160 TCR beta chains were annotated as cytomegalovirus-associated. Cytomegalovirus status was reportedly diagnosed by the classifier with high sensitivity and specificity. Testing in vitro showed a few CMV-associated chains specific for CMV antigens.

Here immunoSEQ multiplex PCR was the method, and the copy in TCRdb shows in-frame clones only, minus some. Among 120,000 or so clones listed, about 87% were seen once. Donors were drawn from the approximately 120-subject validation cohort, separate from the approximately 700-subject first cohort. Concerning this clone itself: Its antigen is unidentified.

The length of the CDR3 is 13 residues. Trimming at V came to 7 bases and at J to 4 bases, leaving 6 bases not matched to a gene. Looked up from germline, CDR1 is SQVTM and CDR2 is ANQGSEA. The rearrangement links TRBV29-1 to TRBJ2-1, with TRBD2 identical over 8 bases. The source of this sequence is a man between 18 and 29 years old in good health and CMV-seronegative. The sequenced material came from PBMCs. CDR3 in amino acids: CSGRGGGYNEQFF. DNA of the CDR3: TGCAGCGGAAGGGGCGGGGGGTACAATGAGCAGTTCTTC.